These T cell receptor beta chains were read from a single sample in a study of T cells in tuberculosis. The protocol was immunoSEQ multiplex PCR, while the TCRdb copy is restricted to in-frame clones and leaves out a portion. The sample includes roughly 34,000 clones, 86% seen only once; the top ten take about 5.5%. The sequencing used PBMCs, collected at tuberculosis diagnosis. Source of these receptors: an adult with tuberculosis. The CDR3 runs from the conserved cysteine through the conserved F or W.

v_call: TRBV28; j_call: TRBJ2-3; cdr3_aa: CASSTSGLGDTQYF
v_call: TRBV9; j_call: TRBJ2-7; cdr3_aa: CASSAQGAYEQYF
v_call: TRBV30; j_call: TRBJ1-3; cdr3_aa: CAWNGGGSGNTIYF
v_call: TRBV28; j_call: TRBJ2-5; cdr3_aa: CASGPLAGEGETQYF
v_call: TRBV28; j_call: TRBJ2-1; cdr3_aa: CASSTPLAGGQREQFF
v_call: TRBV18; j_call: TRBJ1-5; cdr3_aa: CASSPQYGGQPQHF
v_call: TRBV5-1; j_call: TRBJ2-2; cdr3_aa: CASSFGGSNTGELYF
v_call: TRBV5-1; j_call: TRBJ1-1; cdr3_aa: CASSLEWGGTEAFF
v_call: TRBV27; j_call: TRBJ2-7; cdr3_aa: CASSLSVGGAYEQYF
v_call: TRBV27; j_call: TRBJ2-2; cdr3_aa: CASSSIQGYPGELFF
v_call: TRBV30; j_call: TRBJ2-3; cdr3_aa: CAWSTSGGDTDTQYF
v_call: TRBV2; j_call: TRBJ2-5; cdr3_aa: CASSVQRGGLKETQYF
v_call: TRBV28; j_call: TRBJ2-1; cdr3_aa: CASSTGGRHEQFF
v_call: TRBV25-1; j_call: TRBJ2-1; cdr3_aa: CASSEFLNEQFF
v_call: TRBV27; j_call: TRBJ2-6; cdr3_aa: CASSPQGVTANVLTF
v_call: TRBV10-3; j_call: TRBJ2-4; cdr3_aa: CATGPRQDEAKNIQYF
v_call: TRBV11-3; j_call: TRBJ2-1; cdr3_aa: CASSLTRDWEQFF